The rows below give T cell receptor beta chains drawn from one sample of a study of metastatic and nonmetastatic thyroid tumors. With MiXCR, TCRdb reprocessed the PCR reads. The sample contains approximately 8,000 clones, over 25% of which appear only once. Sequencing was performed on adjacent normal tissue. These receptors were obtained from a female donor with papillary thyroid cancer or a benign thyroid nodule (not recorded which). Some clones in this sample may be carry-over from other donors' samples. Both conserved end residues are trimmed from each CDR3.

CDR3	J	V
ASSSMGVNTGELF	TRBJ2-2	TRBV6-5
ASSLRGLGGANVLT	TRBJ2-6	TRBV27
ASSLVTPETGRFSPLH	TRBJ1-6	TRBV11-2
SARRIKQGASGELF	TRBJ2-2	TRBV20-1
ASAPWSGRAGSYNEQF	TRBJ2-1	TRBV12-5
ASSEAGGYGYT	TRBJ1-2	TRBV6-1
ASSYRTSGRQGEQF	TRBJ2-1	TRBV10-1
ASSPGQGMFYGYT	TRBJ1-2	TRBV28
SARGSKENTGELF	TRBJ2-2	TRBV20-1
SARERGVPGANVLT	TRBJ2-6	TRBV20-1
ASSYHQINYGYT	TRBJ1-2	TRBV28
ASSPTGGHGYT	TRBJ1-2	TRBV25-1
ASSEREGYNEQF	TRBJ2-1	TRBV25-1
ANSYSGADEQY	TRBJ2-7	TRBV6-5
VSIPTLGSATLGYT	TRBJ1-2	TRBV27
ASSQDREGVYGYT	TRBJ1-2	TRBV4-2
ATWRSLNTEAF	TRBJ1-1	TRBV24-1
ASSPPGGDVPGGPQH	TRBJ1-5	TRBV28
SVEDGTGGALF	TRBJ1-4	TRBV29-1
ASRQGANTGELF	TRBJ2-2	TRBV6-4
ASSPAGSYNEQF	TRBJ2-1	TRBV18
ASSLKAGASEQY	TRBJ2-7	TRBV12-3/TRBV12-4
ASSEAAGEGTEAF	TRBJ1-1	TRBV6-1
ASSSNGDEQY	TRBJ2-7	TRBV11-3
ASGLVQTTDTQY	TRBJ2-3	TRBV12-5
ASSQRERGSQF	TRBJ2-1	TRBV3-1
AWSARGAGGYT	TRBJ1-2	TRBV30
SAPREGILTGELF	TRBJ2-2	TRBV20-1
ASSYSGTWGEQY	TRBJ2-7	TRBV6-5
ASSSAGVDPYEQY	TRBJ2-7	TRBV27
ASSPPRLVGENEQF	TRBJ2-1	TRBV18
ASSDLQGRSCNEQF	TRBJ2-1	TRBV6-1
ASSLSWRLRGEQY	TRBJ2-7	TRBV28
ASSPHPDRERPGELF	TRBJ2-2	TRBV7-2
ASRLLAVEVETRY	TRBJ2-5	TRBV6-7
ASSPRGTDGYT	TRBJ1-2	TRBV6-1
ATSGDRGGAQY	TRBJ2-5	TRBV15
ASSYEGEQY	TRBJ2-7	TRBV6-6
ASSPEVRKSIGNTIY	TRBJ1-3	TRBV3-1
ASSRWTSGGYNEQF	TRBJ2-1	TRBV16
SAIGTSRTYNEQF	TRBJ2-1	TRBV20-1
SASDRTGGYGYT	TRBJ1-2	TRBV20-1
ATSSHPSSGRIPYEQY	TRBJ2-7	TRBV15
SAGQYEQY	TRBJ2-7	TRBV20-1
ASSDRGAFIYGYT	TRBJ1-2	TRBV6-1
ASSMESGQVRETQY	TRBJ2-5	TRBV19
ASPPQGLAEAF	TRBJ1-1	TRBV27
ASSRLVLNNEQF	TRBJ2-1	TRBV4-2